Listed below are T cell receptor beta chains from one sample, sequenced in a study of blood T cells in healthy people across ages. TCRdb analysed the 5' RACE reads with MiXCR anew, one entry per CDR3 protein. The profile shows hundreds of thousands of distinct CDR3 sequences, around 50% of them singletons. The material sequenced was blood. The source is a woman over 75 in good health. Both conserved end residues are part of each CDR3. The size entry is marked missing in some rows and otherwise reads once, few, many or a size class.

j_call,v_call,clone_size,cdr3_aa
TRBJ1-3,TRBV3-1,few,CASSQRSTGNTIYF
TRBJ2-1,TRBV20-1,.,CSAGPAGPQRRGEQFF
TRBJ2-3,TRBV12-5,many,CASAISGGADTQYF
TRBJ1-5,TRBV4-1,.,CASSQINQPQHF
TRBJ2-3,TRBV6-6,.,CASSYDSITGGEDTQYF
TRBJ1-1,TRBV12-3/TRBV12-4,once,CASRRPGYTEAFF
TRBJ2-1,TRBV29-1,.,CSVEDEGGNEQFF
TRBJ2-7,TRBV18,few,CASSSGGAFSVVSYEQYF
TRBJ2-3,TRBV20-1,few,CSAQNRRDRRVDTQYF
TRBJ2-1,TRBV7-9,few,CASSLTGVAGVYNEQFF
TRBJ2-3,TRBV20-1,.,CSATPQRERNTDTQYF
TRBJ1-2,TRBV12-3/TRBV12-4,few,CASSYRIPLRGYTF
TRBJ2-5,TRBV11-3,.,CASSLGGLEATQYF
TRBJ2-7,TRBV7-9,many,CASNPESSYEQYF
TRBJ2-1,TRBV5-1,many,CASSLADGNEQFF
TRBJ2-1,TRBV2,.,CASGSGWLEQFF
TRBJ2-7,TRBV6-2/TRBV6-3,many,CASSYGWDEGKEQYF
TRBJ1-3,TRBV7-9,.,CASSQLGDSGNTIYF
TRBJ1-2,TRBV5-1,.,CASSLAPSGTGRNYGYTF
TRBJ2-2,TRBV9,.,CASSVLQGTTGELFF
TRBJ2-1,TRBV11-1,many,CASSFDRGRFQFF
TRBJ2-5,TRBV2,many,CASSEGELTQYF
TRBJ2-7,TRBV9,.,CASSVGIEQYF
TRBJ2-1,TRBV29-1,.,CSVTGGQYHNEQFF
TRBJ1-2,TRBV20-1,many,CSGLPYGYTF
TRBJ2-3,TRBV12-3/TRBV12-4,few,CASSLWDRVSMYF
TRBJ2-2,TRBV12-3/TRBV12-4,.,CASSLGPDTGELFF
TRBJ2-3,TRBV7-2,.,CASMPMAGGPADTQYF
TRBJ2-4,TRBV12-3/TRBV12-4,.,CASRGGLLQNIQYF
TRBJ2-5,TRBV5-1,.,CASRNTGASTETQYF
TRBJ2-1,TRBV29-1,many,CSVDARELYNEQFF
TRBJ2-1,TRBV20-1,many,CSAHPRGLAVNEQFF
TRBJ2-3,TRBV6-5,.,CASSYSLASHTPSTDTQYF
TRBJ1-1,TRBV20-1,few,CSAREQFLVFF
TRBJ2-7,TRBV28,.,CASTVVLGPYEQYF
TRBJ2-7,TRBV20-1,.,CSNNDPGTDYEQYF
TRBJ2-7,TRBV6-5,.,CASRYAGTGKSYEQYF
TRBJ2-2,TRBV3-1,.,CASSQGFGQPGELFF
TRBJ2-6,TRBV7-2,many,CASSLAGGSGANVLTF
TRBJ2-5,TRBV6-5,.,CASVEGAGGREQYF
TRBJ2-1,TRBV10-2,few,CASGGLAGLLYNEQFF
TRBJ2-7,TRBV7-2,.,CASSRDLISEQYF
TRBJ1-2,TRBV12-3/TRBV12-4,.,CASSAKEGAAGYTF
TRBJ2-1,TRBV27,.,CASSLRSAYNEQFF
TRBJ2-7,TRBV27,.,CASKGPYEQYF
TRBJ2-3,TRBV20-1,few,CSAHRFGGTDTQYF
TRBJ2-3,TRBV2,many,CASGHRDLSTDTQYF
TRBJ2-5,TRBV4-2,.,CASSHGRETGAGAQETQYF
TRBJ1-5,TRBV7-9,.,CASSLTQGGNQPQHF
TRBJ2-3,TRBV2,.,CASSKRLAGSTDTQYF
TRBJ2-7,TRBV12-3/TRBV12-4,.,CASSLVSGLGSYEQYF
TRBJ1-3,TRBV4-3,.,CTSSPTGRGNTIYF
TRBJ2-5,TRBV27,.,CASSLRDNQETQYF
TRBJ2-5,TRBV6-5,once,CASSQNLQTQYF
TRBJ1-6,TRBV28,.,CASSQGGRSGSPLHF
TRBJ2-1,TRBV11-2,.,CASSMAAGVTIDEQFF
TRBJ2-5,TRBV7-9,many,CASSWLGEETQYF
TRBJ2-7,TRBV5-6,.,CTSSLAITARTSGTYEQYF
TRBJ2-6,TRBV7-2,.,CASSLRRTGSGANVLTF